Presented here are 15 T cell receptor beta chains from one specimen sequenced in a study of cytomegalovirus exposure and HLA in healthy donors. Assay: immunoSEQ multiplex PCR; the TCRdb copy retains only in-frame clones and omits some. The data contain 66,000 or so clones, about 97% of them seen just once; the ten biggest clones take up 1.5% to 2%. Sequencing was done on a sample of PBMCs. The source is a woman aged 18-29 years in good health and CMV-seropositive.

The V gene is TRBV19, the J gene TRBJ1-4, with D uncertain. Trimming took 5 bases from V and 8 from J, leaving 18 bases between them. Germline CDR1 and CDR2: LNHDA and SQIVND (reference sequence). The CDR3 consists of 15 residues. The CDR3 DNA is TGTGCCAGTAGTCCCCCTGGCTGGGCAGGCGAAAAACTGTTTTTT. Protein product: CASSPPGWAGEKLFF.

The count of this clone is one. The chain uses TRBV9 and TRBJ1-5; D ambiguous. CDR3 length equals 15 residues. V lost 4 bases and J lost 2, with 13 bases in between. Germline loops: CDR1 SGDLS, CDR2 YYNGEE. As DNA, the CDR3 is TGTGCCAGCAGCTCCCCGCAAGCTCGCAATCAGCCCCAGCATTTT. This encodes CASSSPQARNQPQHF.

The chain joins TRBV29-1 to TRBJ2-1; 11 positions agree with TRBD2. Trimming cost V 3 bases and J 3 bases; bases outside gene matches: 1. Per the germline V gene, CDR1 is SQVTM and CDR2 is ANQGSEA. The CDR3 sequence is 14 residues long. This CDR3 is CSVDTSGSYNEQFF. The CDR3 DNA reads TGCAGCGTTGATACTAGCGGGAGCTACAATGAGCAGTTCTTC.

The V and J genes are TRBV19 and TRBJ1-3; D possibly corresponds to TRBD1 (5 bases). Trimming shortened V by 3 bases and J by 8 bases, and 11 bases separated the two germline ends. CDR1 is LNHDA and CDR2 is SQIVND in the germline V gene (reference sequence). This CDR3 region has 13 residues. CDR3 amino acids: CASSIARADTIYF. Here the CDR3 DNA reads TGTGCCAGTAGTATCGCCAGGGCGGACACCATATATTTT.

The chain uses TRBV15 and TRBJ2-7, with D possibly being TRBD2 (5 bases). This CDR3 contains 14 residues. Trimming pared 5 bases from V and 2 bases from J, leaving 13 bases between. The germline gives CDR1 LNHNV, CDR2 YYDKDF (reference sequence). The CDR3, as DNA: TGTGCCACCAGCCGGGAAAGCGAAACCTACGAGCAGTACTTC. This gives the protein CATSRESETYEQYF.

V and J are TRBV9 and TRBJ2-2, with 8 bases matching TRBD2. This CDR3 spans 14 amino acids. Germline trimming cut 6 bases from V and 5 bases from J; bases unmatched to any gene: 6. CDR1 is SGDLS and CDR2 is YYNGEE in the germline V gene. CDR3 sequence (DNA): TGTGCCAGCACCACGGGGGGGACGACCGGGGAGCTGTTTTTT. Translation: CASTTGGTTGELFF. The full variable domain, its missing parts supplied by reference TRBV9 and TRBJ2-2, is DSGVTQTPKHLITATGQRVTLRCSPRSGDLSVYWYQQSLDQGLQFLIQYYNGEERAKGNILERFSAQQFPDLHSELNLSSLELGDSALYFCASTTGGTTGELFFGEGSRLTVL.

This chain uses TRBV2 with TRBJ1-5; 7 bases are a match to TRBD1. Germline trimming cut 3 bases from V and 7 bases from J; bases unmatched to any gene: 3. Germline V gene sequence: CDR1 SNHLY, CDR2 FYNNEI. The CDR3 is 13 amino acids. This CDR3 reads CASSDDRDQPQHF. The CDR3 region has the DNA TGTGCCAGCAGTGATGACAGGGACCAGCCCCAGCATTTT.

The chain uses TRBV15 and TRBJ1-5; 9 nucleotides align to TRBD1. This CDR3 is built from 15 residues. Per germline, CDR1 LNHNV and CDR2 YYDKDF (reference sequence). Trimming removed 10 bases from V and 5 bases from J; junction bases left unmatched: 12. CDR3 bases: TGTGCCATCGAAGACAGGGGGGTCATGGATCAGCCCCAGCATTTT. Translation gives CAIEDRGVMDQPQHF.

The V gene is TRBV6-5, the J gene TRBJ2-3; a weak D match, TRBD2 (6 bases). Trimming stripped 6 bases from V and 0 bases from J, with 13 bases between. Germline assignment: CDR1 MNHEY and CDR2 SVGAGI. This CDR3 is built from 15 residues. CDR3 in DNA: TGTGCCAGCAGAACGACTAGGGCGAGCACAGATACGCAGTATTTT. Residues: CASRTTRASTDTQYF.

The chain is built from TRBV14 and TRBJ2-3, with 7 bases that match TRBD2. V shed 0 bases and J 6 bases; nucleotides not matched to a gene: 18. Germline V CDR1 and CDR2: SGHDN, FVKESK. The CDR3 loop spans 19 amino acids. CDR3 loop: CASSQDGASAGAWGDTQYF. The CDR3 DNA follows: TGTGCCAGCAGCCAAGATGGGGCTTCGGCGGGAGCGTGGGGGGATACGCAGTATTTT.

This rearrangement joins TRBV19 to TRBJ1-5; maybe TRBD1 (5 bases). Between the trimmed V and J ends, which lost 3 bases and 3 bases, there was a span of 9 bases. CDR1 LNHDA and CDR2 SQIVND come from the germline V gene (reference sequence). The CDR3 runs 14 residues. The CDR3 sequence: CASSMAGFNQPQHF. CDR3 sequence (DNA): TGTGCCAGTAGTATGGCAGGGTTCAATCAGCCCCAGCATTTT.

The V gene is TRBV6-5, the J gene TRBJ1-1, with 8 bases that match TRBD1. The CDR3 loop spans 15 amino acids. Per the germline V gene, CDR1 is MNHEY and CDR2 is SVGAGI. Trimming took 0 bases from V and 5 from J; bases not matched to a gene: 5. CDR3 sequence (DNA): TGTGCCAGCAGTTACTCGGGCAGGGGGCAGACTGAAGCTTTCTTT. Its protein product is CASSYSGRGQTEAFF.

The CDR3 nucleotides are TGTGCCAGCAGCGTAGAGGGCGGGGACTCCTACAATGAGCAGTTCTTC. Protein: CASSVEGGDSYNEQFF. This chain links TRBV9 with TRBJ2-1, with D perhaps TRBD2 (6 bases). The CDR3 has 16 amino acids. The germline CDR1 and CDR2 sequences are SGDLS and YYNGEE. Trimming removed 0 bases at V and 0 bases at J, with 10 bases between.

The rearrangement joins TRBV2 to TRBJ1-5, with 9 bases matching TRBD1. The CDR3 totals 15 residues. In germline, CDR1 is SNHLY, CDR2 FYNNEI. V dropped 1 base and J dropped 4; count of bases not matched to a gene: 2. For the CDR3, the DNA is TGTGCCAGCAGTGAAGACGGACAGGGGAATCAGCCCCAGCATTTT. Translating gives CASSEDGQGNQPQHF.

The gene calls are TRBV5-8 and TRBJ2-7; 7 positions match TRBD2. This CDR3 is 16 amino acids long. Germline CDR1 is SGHTS and CDR2 is YDEGEE. After removal of 3 bases from V and 0 bases from J, the junction contained 9 bases not matched to a gene. CDR3: CASSSGVGGSSYEQYF. CDR3 sequence (DNA): TGTGCCAGCAGCTCGGGCGTTGGCGGGAGCTCCTACGAGCAGTACTTC.